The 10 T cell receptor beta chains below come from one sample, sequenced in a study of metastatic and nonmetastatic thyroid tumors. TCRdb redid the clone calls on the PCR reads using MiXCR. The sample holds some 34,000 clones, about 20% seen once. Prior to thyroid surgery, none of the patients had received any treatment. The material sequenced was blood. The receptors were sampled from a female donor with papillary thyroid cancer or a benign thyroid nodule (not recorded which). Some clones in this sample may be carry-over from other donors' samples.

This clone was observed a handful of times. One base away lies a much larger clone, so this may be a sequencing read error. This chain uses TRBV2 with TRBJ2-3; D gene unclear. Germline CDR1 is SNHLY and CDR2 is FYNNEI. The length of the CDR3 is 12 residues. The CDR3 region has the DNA TGTGCTTCGTCCCTGGGCACAGATACGCAGTATTTT. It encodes CASSLGTDTQYF.

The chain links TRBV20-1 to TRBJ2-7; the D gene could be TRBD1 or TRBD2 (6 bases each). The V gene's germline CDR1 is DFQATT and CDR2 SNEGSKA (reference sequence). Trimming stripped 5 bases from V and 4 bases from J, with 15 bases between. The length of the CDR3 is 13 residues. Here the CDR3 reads CSAHVGGRYEQYF. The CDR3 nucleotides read TGCAGTGCTCATGTCGGGGGCAGGTACGAGCAGTACTTC.

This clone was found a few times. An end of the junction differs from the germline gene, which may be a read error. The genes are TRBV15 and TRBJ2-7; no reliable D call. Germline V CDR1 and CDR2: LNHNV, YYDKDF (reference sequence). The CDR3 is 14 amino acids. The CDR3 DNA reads TGTGCCGCCAGCAGAGATTTGTACTCCTACGAGCAGTACTTC. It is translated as CAASRDLYSYEQYF.

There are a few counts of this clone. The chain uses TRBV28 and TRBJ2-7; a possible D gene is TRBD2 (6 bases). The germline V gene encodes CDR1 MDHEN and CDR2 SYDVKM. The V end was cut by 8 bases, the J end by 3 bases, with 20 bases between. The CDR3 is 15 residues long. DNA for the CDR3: TGTGCCAGCTCCCCCGGGGGTGGCCCTGTCTACGAGCAGTACTTC. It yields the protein CASSPGGGPVYEQYF.

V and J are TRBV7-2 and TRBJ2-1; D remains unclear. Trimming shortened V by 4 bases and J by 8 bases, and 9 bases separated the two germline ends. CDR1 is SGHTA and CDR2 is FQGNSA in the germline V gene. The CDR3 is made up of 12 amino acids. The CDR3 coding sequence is TGTGCCAGCAGCTCCTTAGTATATGAGCAGTTCTTC. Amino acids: CASSSLVYEQFF.

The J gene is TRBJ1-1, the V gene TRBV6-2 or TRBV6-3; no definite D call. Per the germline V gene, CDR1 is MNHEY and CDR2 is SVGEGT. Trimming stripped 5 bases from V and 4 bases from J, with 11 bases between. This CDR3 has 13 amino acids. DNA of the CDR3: TGTGCCAGCAGTGAGCACGAGTCCACTGAAGCTTTCTTT. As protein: CASSEHESTEAFF.

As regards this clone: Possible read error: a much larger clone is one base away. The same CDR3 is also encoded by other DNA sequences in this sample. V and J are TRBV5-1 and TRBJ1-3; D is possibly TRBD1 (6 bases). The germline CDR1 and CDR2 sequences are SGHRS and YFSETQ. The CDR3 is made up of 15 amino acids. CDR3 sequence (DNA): TGCGCCAGCAGCTTGTTGGGGGCATCTGAAAACACCATATATTTT. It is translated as CASSLLGASENTIYF.

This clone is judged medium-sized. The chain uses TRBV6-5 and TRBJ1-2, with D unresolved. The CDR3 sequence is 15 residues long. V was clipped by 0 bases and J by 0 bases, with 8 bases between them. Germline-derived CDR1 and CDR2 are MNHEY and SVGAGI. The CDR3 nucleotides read TGTGCCAGCAGTTACTCAGGACCCGCTAACTATGGCTACACCTTC. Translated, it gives CASSYSGPANYGYTF.

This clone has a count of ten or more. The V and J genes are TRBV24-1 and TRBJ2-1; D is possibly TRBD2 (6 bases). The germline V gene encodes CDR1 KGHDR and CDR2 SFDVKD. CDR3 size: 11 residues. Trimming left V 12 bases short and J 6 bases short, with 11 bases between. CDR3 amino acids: CASGALNEQFF. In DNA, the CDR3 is TGTGCCTCGGGAGCTCTCAATGAGCAGTTCTTC.

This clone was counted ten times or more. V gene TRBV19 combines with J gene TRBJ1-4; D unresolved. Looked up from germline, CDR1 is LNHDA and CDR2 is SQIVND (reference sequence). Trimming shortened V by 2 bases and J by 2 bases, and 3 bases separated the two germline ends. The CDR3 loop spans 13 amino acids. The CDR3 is CASSISTNEKLFF. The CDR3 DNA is TGTGCCAGTAGTATATCTACTAATGAAAAACTGTTTTTT.